The 11 T cell receptor beta chains listed next were all sequenced from one sample in a study of cytomegalovirus exposure and HLA in healthy donors. Primers for the PCR totalled 60 Vbeta and 13 Jbeta. The protocol was immunoSEQ multiplex PCR, while the TCRdb copy is restricted to in-frame clones and leaves out a portion. The repertoire has over 150,000 clones, roughly 80% of them found once; the top ten carry less than 3%. Sequencing used PBMCs. The receptors come from a woman aged 30 to 39 in good health and CMV-seronegative.

This chain uses TRBV5-4 with TRBJ2-6; possibly TRBD1 for D (5 bases). The CDR3 is made up of 17 amino acids. Trimming pared 0 bases from V and 0 bases from J, leaving 10 bases between. CDR1 is SGHNT and CDR2 is YYREEE in the germline V gene (reference sequence). In nucleotides, the CDR3 is TGTGCCAGCAGCTTGGGTGTCAGGGACTCTGGGGCCAACGTCCTGACTTTC. This sequence encodes CASSLGVRDSGANVLTF.

This clone was counted once. The chain couples TRBV5-4 to TRBJ1-5; TRBD1 matches 9 bases. The CDR3 runs 16 residues. Germline loops: CDR1 SGHNT, CDR2 YYREEE (reference sequence). After removal of 7 bases from V and 5 bases from J, the junction contained 13 bases not matched to a gene. The CDR3 protein is CASEIQGAPSDQPQHF. The CDR3 DNA reads as TGTGCCAGCGAAATACAGGGGGCCCCGTCGGATCAGCCCCAGCATTTT.

The chain joins TRBV6-4 to TRBJ2-1; tentative D call: TRBD2 (5 bases). Germline assignment: CDR1 MRHNA and CDR2 SNTAGT. The CDR3 is 14 residues long. V lost 5 bases and J 8 bases, leaving 16 bases between the germline ends. The CDR3, as DNA: TGTGCCAGCAGTTACACGCTAGCTTCGGATGAGCAGTTCTTC. It specifies CASSYTLASDEQFF.

The chain carries TRBV5-5 and TRBJ1-2, with D uncertain. Germline loops: CDR1 SGHKS, CDR2 YYEKEE (reference sequence). CDR3 length: 12 residues. The V end was cut by 3 bases, the J end by 12 bases, with 15 bases between. This CDR3 reads CASSSLDGPHTF. CDR3 sequence (DNA): TGTGCCAGCAGCTCCCTCGATGGGCCCCACACCTTC.

CDR3 sequence reads: CASSDSGASGNTIYF. CDR3 bases: TGTGCCAGTAGTGACTCAGGGGCTTCTGGAAACACCATATATTTT. The chain joins TRBV19 to TRBJ1-3, with TRBD1 as a possible D gene (6 bases). The CDR3 covers 15 residues. Germline loops: CDR1 LNHDA, CDR2 SQIVND (reference sequence). The V and J ends lost 5 bases and 1 base respectively, with 12 bases between them.

This clone was detected a few times. J is TRBJ2-3 and V is TRBV6-5; D is undetermined. Germline CDR1 and CDR2: MNHEY and SVGAGI. V was trimmed by 2 bases and J by 0 bases, leaving 6 bases between them. The CDR3 length is 14 residues. The DNA of the CDR3 is TGTGCCAGCAGTTACGGGCCGAGCACAGATACGCAGTATTTT. This codes for CASSYGPSTDTQYF.

This clone has more than one count but fewer than ten. Its ends do not fully match the called genes, so a read error is possible. The chain is built from TRBV7-9 and TRBJ1-3; TRBD1 matches 8 bases. Germline CDR1 is SEHNR and CDR2 is FQNEAQ (reference sequence). This CDR3 has 16 residues. CDR3 loop: CSSSSTGGRAGNTIYF. The CDR3 DNA is TGTTCCAGCAGCTCTACAGGGGGGAGGGCTGGAAACACCATATATTTT.

This clone came up a few times. In the same sample, other DNA sequences code for this CDR3. This CDR3 reads CASSSGQGAGEKLFF. For the CDR3, the DNA is TGTGCCAGCAGCTCGGGACAGGGGGCAGGTGAAAAACTGTTTTTT. The gene calls are TRBV5-6 and TRBJ1-4; 12 bases are a match to TRBD1. CDR1 and CDR2 from the germline V gene are SGHDT and YYEEEE. Trimming removed 3 bases from V and 7 bases from J; junction bases left unmatched: 4. The CDR3 runs to 15 residues.

The CDR3 protein is CASSLGQGVNEQFF. The CDR3, as DNA: TGTGCCAGCAGTCTAGGACAGGGGGTGAATGAGCAGTTCTTC. The rearrangement links TRBV27 to TRBJ2-1, with 10 bases matching TRBD1. The germline gives CDR1 MNHEY, CDR2 SMNVEV (reference sequence). The CDR3 covers 14 residues. The ends lost 5 bases at V and 7 bases at J; junction bases unmatched: 5.

The rearrangement joins TRBV7-2 to TRBJ2-7, with D possibly matching TRBD2 (5 bases). V shed 3 bases and J shed 2 bases, with 14 bases lying between them. This CDR3 has 15 residues. Germline lookup yields CDR1 SGHTA and CDR2 FQGNSA. CDR3 residues: CASSLTAWGAYEQYF. The CDR3 coding sequence is TGTGCCAGCAGCTTGACCGCGTGGGGAGCCTACGAGCAGTACTTC. Complete variable domain (other parts from reference TRBV7-2 and TRBJ2-7): GAGVSQSPSNKVTEKGKDVELRCDPISGHTALYWYRQSLGQGLEFLIYFQGNSAPDKSGLPSDRFSAERTGGSVSTLTIQRTQQEDSAVYLCASSLTAWGAYEQYFGPGTRLTVT.

This chain links TRBV11-2 with TRBJ2-1, with a weak D call TRBD2 (5 bases). The germline V gene encodes CDR1 SGHAT and CDR2 FQNNGV. V was trimmed by 0 bases and J by 12 bases, leaving 12 bases between them. The CDR3 spans 13 residues. The CDR3 DNA is TGTGCCAGCAGCTTAGAAACTAGTGGTAGGCAGTTCTTC. Translation: CASSLETSGRQFF.